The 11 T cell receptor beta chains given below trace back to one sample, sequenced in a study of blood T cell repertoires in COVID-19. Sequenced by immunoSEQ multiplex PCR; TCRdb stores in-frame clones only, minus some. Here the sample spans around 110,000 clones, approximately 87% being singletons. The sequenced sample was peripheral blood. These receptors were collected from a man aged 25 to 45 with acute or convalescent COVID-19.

CDR3 sequence: CASSARSGRGLNEQFF. DNA for the CDR3: TGTGCCAGCAGTGCCCGTAGCGGGAGGGGACTAAATGAGCAGTTCTTC. The chain carries TRBV6-1 and TRBJ2-1; 11 bases are a match to TRBD2. V gave up 4 bases and J gave up 7 bases; unmatched junction bases: 9. Looked up from germline, CDR1 is MNHNS and CDR2 is SASEGT. CDR3 length: 16 amino acids.

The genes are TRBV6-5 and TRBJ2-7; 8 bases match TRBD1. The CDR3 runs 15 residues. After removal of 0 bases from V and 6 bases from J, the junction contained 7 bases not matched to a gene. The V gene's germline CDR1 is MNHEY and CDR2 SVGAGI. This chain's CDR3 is CASSYSRTGLGEQYF. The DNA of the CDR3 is TGTGCCAGCAGTTACTCCCGGACAGGGCTCGGCGAGCAGTACTTC.

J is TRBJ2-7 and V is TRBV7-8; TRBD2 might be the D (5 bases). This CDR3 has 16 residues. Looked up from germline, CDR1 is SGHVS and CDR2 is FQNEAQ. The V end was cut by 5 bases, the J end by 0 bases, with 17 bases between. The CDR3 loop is CASSLVAIGSSYEQYF. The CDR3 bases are TGTGCCAGCAGCCTAGTAGCTATAGGGAGCTCCTACGAGCAGTACTTC.

The CDR3 coding sequence is TGTGCCAGCAGCGCATCTTCCGGACTCTCCCCCTCCTACGAGCAGTACTTC. Translation: CASSASSGLSPSYEQYF. This chain uses TRBV7-9 with TRBJ2-7, with D perhaps matching TRBD2 (5 bases). Trimming cost V 5 bases and J 0 bases, with 20 bases left between them. Germline lookup yields CDR1 SEHNR and CDR2 FQNEAQ (reference sequence). The CDR3 totals 17 residues. Together with reference TRBV7-9 and TRBJ2-7, the CDR3 gives the full variable domain: DTGVSQNPRHKITKRGQNVTFRCDPISEHNRLYWYRQTLGQGPEFLTYFQNEAQLEKSRLLSDRFSAERPKGSFSTLEIQRTEQGDSAMYLCASSASSGLSPSYEQYFGPGTRLTVT.

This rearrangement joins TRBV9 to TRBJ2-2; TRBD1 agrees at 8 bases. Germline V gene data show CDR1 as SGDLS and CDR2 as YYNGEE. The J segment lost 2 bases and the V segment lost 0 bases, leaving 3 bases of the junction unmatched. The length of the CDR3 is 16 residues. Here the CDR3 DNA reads TGTGCCAGCAGCGTAGTTCAGGGGGCCAACACCGGGGAGCTGTTTTTT. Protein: CASSVVQGANTGELFF.

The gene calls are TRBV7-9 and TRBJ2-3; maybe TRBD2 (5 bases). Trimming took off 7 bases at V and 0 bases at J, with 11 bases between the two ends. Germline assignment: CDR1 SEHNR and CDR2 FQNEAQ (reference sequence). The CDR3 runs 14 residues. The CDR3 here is CASTPDLSTDTQYF. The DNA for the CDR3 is TGTGCCAGCACCCCGGACTTAAGCACAGATACGCAGTATTTT.

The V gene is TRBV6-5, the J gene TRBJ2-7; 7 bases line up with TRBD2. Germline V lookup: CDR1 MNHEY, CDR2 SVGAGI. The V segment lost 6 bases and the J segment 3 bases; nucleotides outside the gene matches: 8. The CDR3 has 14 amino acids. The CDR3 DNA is TGTGCCAGCAGCCCGGGGGGACTCATCTACGAGCAGTACGTC. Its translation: CASSPGGLIYEQYV.

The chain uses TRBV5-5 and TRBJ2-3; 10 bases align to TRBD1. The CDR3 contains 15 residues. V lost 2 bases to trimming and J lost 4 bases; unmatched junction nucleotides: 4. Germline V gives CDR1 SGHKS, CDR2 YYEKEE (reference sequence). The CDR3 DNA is TGTGCCAGCAGCTTTGGGACAGGGGTCCCAGATACGCAGTATTTT. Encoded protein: CASSFGTGVPDTQYF.

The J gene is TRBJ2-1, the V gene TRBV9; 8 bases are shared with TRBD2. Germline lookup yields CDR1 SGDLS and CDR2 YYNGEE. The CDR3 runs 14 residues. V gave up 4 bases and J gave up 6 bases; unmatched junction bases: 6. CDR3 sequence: CASSLYGGANEQFF. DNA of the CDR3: TGTGCCAGCAGCCTATACGGGGGGGCCAATGAGCAGTTCTTC. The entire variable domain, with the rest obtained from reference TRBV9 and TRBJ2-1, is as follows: DSGVTQTPKHLITATGQRVTLRCSPRSGDLSVYWYQQSLDQGLQFLIQYYNGEERAKGNILERFSAQQFPDLHSELNLSSLELGDSALYFCASSLYGGANEQFFGPGTRLTVL.

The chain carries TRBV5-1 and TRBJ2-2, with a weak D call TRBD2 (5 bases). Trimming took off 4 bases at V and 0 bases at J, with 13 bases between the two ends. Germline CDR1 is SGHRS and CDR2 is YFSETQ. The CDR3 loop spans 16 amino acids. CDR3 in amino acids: CASSLGLTANTGELFF. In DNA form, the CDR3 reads TGCGCCAGCAGCCTCGGACTCACCGCGAACACCGGGGAGCTGTTTTTT.

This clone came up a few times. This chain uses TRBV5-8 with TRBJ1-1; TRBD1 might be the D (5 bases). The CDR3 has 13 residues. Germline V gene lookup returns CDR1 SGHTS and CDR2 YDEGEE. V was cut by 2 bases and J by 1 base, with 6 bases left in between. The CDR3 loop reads CASSFTGNTEAFF. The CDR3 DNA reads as TGTGCCAGCAGCTTTACAGGGAACACTGAAGCTTTCTTT.